The 11 T cell receptor beta chains reported below all come from one sample, sequenced in a study of blood T cell repertoires in COVID-19. Method: immunoSEQ multiplex PCR; TCRdb's copy keeps in-frame clones and lacks some. The repertoire holds 250,000 or so clones, with around nine tenths as singletons. Sequencing was done on a sample of peripheral blood. The source is a man between 25 and 39 years old with COVID-19, enrolled during active disease.

This clone was picked up one time. The chain carries TRBV9 and TRBJ2-1; 10 bases are a match to TRBD2. Germline V gene lookup returns CDR1 SGDLS and CDR2 YYNGEE. CDR3 size: 15 residues. V shed 2 bases and J 6 bases; nucleotides not matched to a gene: 5. This CDR3 is CASSVRIAGGNEQFF. The CDR3 DNA follows: TGTGCCAGCAGCGTTCGGATAGCGGGAGGCAATGAGCAGTTCTTC. The variable domain in full, completed from reference TRBV9 and TRBJ2-1, reads DSGVTQTPKHLITATGQRVTLRCSPRSGDLSVYWYQQSLDQGLQFLIQYYNGEERAKGNILERFSAQQFPDLHSELNLSSLELGDSALYFCASSVRIAGGNEQFFGPGTRLTVL.

V gene TRBV28 combines with J gene TRBJ1-2; 8 nucleotides line up with TRBD1. V lost 5 bases, J lost 2 bases, and 4 bases stayed unmatched. The CDR3 has 14 residues. In germline, CDR1 is MDHEN, CDR2 SYDVKM. In nucleotides, the CDR3 is TGTGCCAGCAGTACAGGACAGGGAAACTATGGCTACACCTTC. It yields the protein CASSTGQGNYGYTF.

The rearrangement uses TRBV10-3 and TRBJ1-1; D is possibly TRBD1 (5 bases). Trimming left V 3 bases short and J 0 bases short, with 11 bases between. The germline CDR1 and CDR2 sequences are ENHRY and SYGVKD. The CDR3 contains 15 residues. The CDR3 DNA sequence: TGTGCCATCAGTGACCGGGGGATAATGAACACTGAAGCTTTCTTT. Its protein is CAISDRGIMNTEAFF.

The chain is built from TRBV5-1 and TRBJ2-1; possibly TRBD2 for D (6 bases). CDR1 and CDR2 (germline): SGHRS, YFSETQ. The ends were cut back, 0 bases at V and 3 bases at J, with 16 bases in the middle. This CDR3 has 17 amino acids. The CDR3 nucleotides are TGCGCCAGCAGCTTGGGATCAAGCGGGCGAGACTACAATGAGCAGTTCTTC. Its translation is CASSLGSSGRDYNEQFF.

The chain combines TRBV6-1 with TRBJ1-5, with D possibly matching TRBD1 (5 bases). V lost 2 bases, J lost 2 bases, and 19 bases lay in between. The length of the CDR3 is 18 residues. Germline V gene sequence: CDR1 MNHNS, CDR2 SASEGT. The CDR3 coding sequence is TGTGCCAGCAGTGAAAAAGGGGCCAGGCGGAAGGGCAATCAGCCCCAGCATTTT. This codes for CASSEKGARRKGNQPQHF.

This clone occurred once. The chain links TRBV2 to TRBJ1-2; a possible D gene is TRBD1 (6 bases). Germline CDR1 and CDR2: SNHLY and FYNNEI. V lost 7 bases and J lost 7, with 22 bases in between. The CDR3 is 15 residues long. As DNA, the CDR3 is TGTGCCAGCACCACGGGGACAAACAGAGAACGTGGCTACACCTTC. It yields the protein CASTTGTNRERGYTF.

The chain uses TRBV10-3 and TRBJ2-5; perhaps TRBD2 as D (6 bases). CDR3 length equals 13 residues. Trimming stripped 11 bases from V and 1 base from J, with 14 bases between. CDR1 and CDR2 from the germline V gene are ENHRY and SYGVKD. CDR3 nucleotides: TGTGCCGTTTCAGACGGGGGCCAAGAGACCCAGTACTTC. Protein sequence: CAVSDGGQETQYF.

This clone was recorded once. The rearrangement uses TRBV19 and TRBJ1-2; 9 bases map to TRBD1. The germline gives CDR1 LNHDA, CDR2 SQIVND (reference sequence). This CDR3 is built from 14 residues. V dropped 4 bases and J dropped 8; count of bases not matched to a gene: 8. CDR3: CASSTTGQGRGYTF. The CDR3 DNA reads as TGTGCCAGTAGTACAACGGGACAGGGCAGAGGCTACACCTTC.

V is TRBV12-3 or TRBV12-4 and J is TRBJ1-1; maybe TRBD1 (5 bases). Trimming left V 7 bases short and J 3 bases short, with 12 bases between. There are 13 residues in the CDR3. The CDR3: CASTLTGDTEAFF. CDR3 sequence (DNA): TGTGCCAGCACTTTGACGGGGGACACTGAAGCTTTCTTT.

The chain carries TRBV21-1 and TRBJ2-1; whether TRBD1, the table's D call, matches the DNA was not checked. TRBV21-1 is given as a pseudogene. CDR3 length equals 18 residues. The DNA for the CDR3 is TGTGCCAGCAGCAAACCTACGCGAGCCCCGGGACAGGAGAATGAGCAGTTCTTC. It is translated as CASSKPTRAPGQENEQFF.

The genes are TRBV12-3 or TRBV12-4 and TRBJ1-1; no firm D call. The CDR3 covers 13 residues. V was shortened by 4 bases and J by 1 base, with 7 bases between the two germline ends. CDR3 in DNA: TGTGCCAGCAGTTCCTACTGGAACACTGAAGCTTTCTTT. Amino acids: CASSSYWNTEAFF.